The 17 T cell receptor beta chains in this list originate from one sample, sequenced in a study of cytomegalovirus exposure and HLA in healthy donors. Produced via immunoSEQ multiplex PCR; TCRdb's table is partial and in-frame only. In the table there are some 330,000 clones, just over 85% of which are singletons. The specimen was PBMCs. These receptors came from a woman aged 18-35 years in good health and CMV-seronegative.

The chain recombines TRBV7-9 with TRBJ1-2; tentative D call: TRBD1 (6 bases). Trimming left V 3 bases short and J 4 bases short, with 15 bases between. The germline CDR1 and CDR2 sequences are SEHNR and FQNEAQ (reference sequence). CDR3 length: 15 residues. For the CDR3, the DNA is TGTGCCAGCAGCTTGAGCCGACAGGAGGCCTATGGCTACACCTTC. Translating gives CASSLSRQEAYGYTF.

This chain uses TRBV2 with TRBJ1-4; the D gene is possibly TRBD1 (5 bases). CDR3 length: 14 amino acids. The V gene lost 7 bases and the J gene lost 8 bases, with 17 bases spanning the gap. The germline V gene has CDR1 SNHLY and CDR2 FYNNEI. The chain's CDR3 is CASILGVGREKLFF. The CDR3 DNA reads TGTGCCAGCATCCTAGGGGTGGGCCGCGAAAAACTGTTTTTT.

The chain recombines TRBV5-1 with TRBJ1-1, with 9 bases fitting TRBD1. The V segment lost 5 bases and the J segment 2 bases; nucleotides outside the gene matches: 4. The CDR3 length is 14 residues. CDR1 is SGHRS, CDR2 YFSETQ, per germline. Here the CDR3 reads CASSFTGGNTEAFF. In nucleotides, the CDR3 is TGCGCCAGCAGTTTCACAGGGGGCAACACTGAAGCTTTCTTT.

The J gene is TRBJ2-7, the V gene TRBV7-9; 9 bases agree with TRBD1. This CDR3 is built from 15 residues. After removal of 4 bases from V and 3 bases from J, the junction contained 7 bases not matched to a gene. Germline CDR1 SEHNR, CDR2 FQNEAQ (reference sequence). In DNA, the CDR3 is TGTGCCAGCAGCTCACCCGGGACAGGGATCTACGAGCAGTACTTC. Amino acid sequence: CASSSPGTGIYEQYF.

V gene TRBV15 combines with J gene TRBJ1-2; D perhaps matches TRBD1 (5 bases). This CDR3 region has 16 residues. Germline values: CDR1 LNHNV, CDR2 YYDKDF (reference sequence). The V and J ends lost 0 bases and 8 bases respectively, with 19 bases between them. The CDR3 region is CATSRDTFSGYGGYTF. In nucleotides, the CDR3 is TGTGCCACCAGCAGAGATACTTTTTCAGGGTACGGAGGCTACACCTTC.

This chain links TRBV2 with TRBJ2-2, with D maybe TRBD2 (6 bases). The length of the CDR3 is 14 residues. Trimming shortened V by 6 bases and J by 1 base, and 9 bases separated the two germline ends. Per germline, CDR1 SNHLY and CDR2 FYNNEI. In DNA form, the CDR3 reads TGTGCCAGCAGGGTAGCGGAGAACACCGGGGAGCTGTTTTTT. The encoded protein is CASRVAENTGELFF.

The V gene is TRBV7-2, the J gene TRBJ2-3; TRBD2 agrees at 9 bases. The CDR3 has 16 residues. With V trimmed by 5 bases and J by 1 base, 7 bases remained unmatched. CDR1 is SGHTA and CDR2 is FQGNSA in the germline V gene. The CDR3 region is CASSGFVAGGTDTQYF. CDR3 nucleotides: TGTGCCAGCAGCGGGTTTGTAGCGGGAGGCACAGATACGCAGTATTTT. Drawing the rest from reference TRBV7-2 and TRBJ2-3, the complete variable domain is GAGVSQSPSNKVTEKGKDVELRCDPISGHTALYWYRQSLGQGLEFLIYFQGNSAPDKSGLPSDRFSAERTGGSVSTLTIQRTQQEDSAVYLCASSGFVAGGTDTQYFGPGTRLTVL.

The rearrangement uses TRBV6-5 and TRBJ1-3, with D maybe TRBD1 (5 bases). Trimming removed 9 bases from V and 0 bases from J, with 12 bases in between. Germline CDR1 MNHEY, CDR2 SVGAGI. This CDR3 has 14 amino acids. The CDR3 nucleotides read TGTGCCAGTTGGGGGGAGAGCTCTGGAAACACCATATATTTT. This gives the protein CASWGESSGNTIYF.

V usage is TRBV12-5 and J usage is TRBJ1-5, with D perhaps matching TRBD1 (5 bases). Germline CDR1 LGHNT, CDR2 FRNRAP. Trimming took off 4 bases at V and 6 bases at J, with 10 bases between the two ends. The CDR3 consists of 13 residues. CDR3 protein: CASGSLTGQPQHF. CDR3 sequence (DNA): TGTGCTAGTGGTTCATTAACAGGTCAGCCCCAGCATTTT.

The chain uses TRBV5-1 and TRBJ2-7; 12 positions match TRBD1. The CDR3 length is 15 residues. With V trimmed by 4 bases and J by 2 bases, 4 bases remained unmatched. The V gene's germline CDR1 is SGHRS and CDR2 YFSETQ. CDR3 sequence reads: CASSMGQGATYEQYF. CDR3 coding DNA: TGCGCCAGCAGCATGGGACAGGGGGCCACCTACGAGCAGTACTTC.

The chain is built from TRBV15 and TRBJ1-5; 8 bases align to TRBD1. Germline V gene sequence: CDR1 LNHNV, CDR2 YYDKDF (reference sequence). CDR3 length equals 13 residues. Unmatched junction bases numbered 3, after V lost 5 bases and J lost 6 bases. The chain's CDR3 is CATSFDRGQPQHF. The DNA for the CDR3 is TGTGCCACCAGCTTCGACAGGGGTCAGCCCCAGCATTTT.

V gene TRBV7-9 combines with J gene TRBJ1-2; no clear D gene. The CDR3 is 11 amino acids. Germline loops: CDR1 SEHNR, CDR2 FQNEAQ (reference sequence). V lost 5 bases to trimming and J lost 8 bases, with 9 bases between them. The CDR3 region is CASSAQYGYTF. In DNA form, the CDR3 reads TGTGCCAGCAGCGCCCAGTACGGCTACACCTTC.

The chain has TRBV11-3 and TRBJ2-1, with 9 bases identical to TRBD1. Germline loops: CDR1 SGHNT, CDR2 YENEEA. V shed 5 bases, J shed 8 bases, and the junction held 10 bases outside the gene matches. The CDR3 sequence is 15 residues long. CDR3 sequence reads: CASSRPGQGYDEQFF. CDR3 coding DNA: TGTGCCAGCAGCCGACCGGGACAGGGATACGATGAGCAGTTCTTC.

The V and J genes are TRBV29-1 and TRBJ2-1; 8 bases align to TRBD2. Germline trimming cut 5 bases from V and 1 base from J; bases unmatched to any gene: 4. This CDR3 has 14 residues. Germline assignment: CDR1 SQVTM and CDR2 ANQGSEA. The chain's CDR3 is CSVIGGRSYNEQFF. In DNA form, the CDR3 reads TGCAGCGTTATCGGCGGGAGGTCCTACAATGAGCAGTTCTTC.

V gene TRBV14 combines with J gene TRBJ2-1; D unresolved. From germline, CDR1 is SGHDN and CDR2 FVKESK. Trimming cost V 0 bases and J 15 bases, with 12 bases left between them. CDR3 length: 12 residues. The CDR3 coding sequence is TGTGCCAGCAGCCAAGAGCAAACTCCCTGGTTCTTC. Its translation is CASSQEQTPWFF.

The genes are TRBV29-1 and TRBJ1-2; no clear D. Trimming took 2 bases from V and 4 from J, leaving 17 bases between them. Germline V gene sequence: CDR1 SQVTM, CDR2 ANQGSEA. This CDR3 is built from 15 residues. The chain's CDR3 is CSVEREADLRYGYTF. The CDR3 nucleotides read TGCAGCGTTGAAAGGGAGGCCGACCTCCGCTATGGCTACACCTTC.

J is TRBJ2-3 and V is TRBV6-5; possible D gene TRBD1, 6 bases. Germline CDR1 MNHEY, CDR2 SVGAGI. Trimming shortened V by 0 bases and J by 2 bases, and 9 bases separated the two germline ends. This CDR3 comprises 15 residues. The DNA of the CDR3 is TGTGCCAGCAGTTACTCGGGACACCTCACAGATACGCAGTATTTT. Translated: CASSYSGHLTDTQYF.